Below are 11 T cell receptor beta chains sequenced from a single sample in a study of long-term antiretroviral therapy in people with HIV. immunoSEQ v3.0 was run at survey level. Assay used: immunoSEQ multiplex PCR; TCRdb lists only in-frame clones, some missing. The table includes tens of thousands of clones, 90% to 95% detected once. The sample consisted of unsorted PBMCs, taken 6 to 6.5 years after starting antiretroviral therapy. These TCRs come from a young man with HIV.

The V call is TRBV30, the J call TRBJ2-1; 15 bases are a match to TRBD2. The CDR3 runs to 15 residues. Germline-derived CDR1 and CDR2 are GTSNPN and SVGIG (reference sequence). The V segment lost 1 base and the J segment 12 bases; nucleotides outside the gene matches: 7. The CDR3 bases are TGTGCCTGGAGTGCCGGGACTAGCGGGAGGAGGCGGCAGTTCTTC. This sequence encodes CAWSAGTSGRRRQFF.

V gene TRBV7-9 combines with J gene TRBJ2-5; TRBD2 matches at 9 bases. The germline V gene encodes CDR1 SEHNR and CDR2 FQNEAQ (reference sequence). This CDR3 has 14 amino acids. V shed 5 bases, J shed 5 bases, and the junction held 6 bases outside the gene matches. CDR3 region: CASSSTSGSETQYF. In DNA form, the CDR3 reads TGTGCCAGCAGCAGCACTAGCGGGTCTGAGACCCAGTACTTC.

The rearrangement uses TRBV5-1 and TRBJ1-4, with 9 bases identical to TRBD1. The ends lost 5 bases at V and 4 bases at J; junction bases unmatched: 6. The germline V gene encodes CDR1 SGHRS and CDR2 YFSETQ. The CDR3 covers 15 residues. In DNA, the CDR3 is TGCGCCAGCAGGGATACGGGACAGGGTAATGAAAAACTGTTTTTT. Residues: CASRDTGQGNEKLFF.

The chain joins TRBV6-6 to TRBJ2-1; maybe TRBD2 (5 bases). V dropped 3 bases and J dropped 6 bases, with 6 bases sitting between them. Germline values: CDR1 MNHNY, CDR2 SVGAGI (reference sequence). The CDR3 loop spans 12 amino acids. The CDR3 coding sequence is TGTGCCAGCAGTTATCGGGGCAATGAGCAGTTCTTC. It yields the protein CASSYRGNEQFF.

The rearrangement joins TRBV30 to TRBJ2-3; 9 bases fit TRBD1. The CDR3 totals 15 residues. J gave up 6 bases and V 2 bases, and 9 bases lay outside the gene matches. Germline V lookup: CDR1 GTSNPN, CDR2 SVGIG (reference sequence). DNA of the CDR3: TGTGCCTGGAGTATTTCGGACAGGGGTGAGGATACGCAGTATTTT. Translated, it gives CAWSISDRGEDTQYF. Complete variable domain (other parts from reference TRBV30 and TRBJ2-3): SQTIHQWPATLVQPVGSPLSLECTVEGTSNPNLYWYRQAAGRGLQLLFYSVGIGQISSEVPQNLSASRPQDRQFILSSKKLLLSDSGFYLCAWSISDRGEDTQYFGPGTRLTVL.

The chain joins TRBV4-3 to TRBJ2-1; 8 bases are a match to TRBD1. Germline CDR1 and CDR2: LGHNA and YSLEER. V lost 4 bases to trimming and J lost 0 bases; unmatched junction nucleotides: 5. This CDR3 has 16 amino acids. The CDR3 protein is CASSPSTGGSYNEQFF. The DNA of the CDR3 is TGCGCCAGCAGCCCCTCAACAGGGGGCTCCTACAATGAGCAGTTCTTC.

This chain links TRBV7-2 with TRBJ1-2; 8 bases fit TRBD1. With 7 bases clipped from V and 3 bases from J, the junction kept 7 bases outside the gene matches. CDR1 and CDR2 from the germline V gene are SGHTA and FQGNSA. The CDR3 has 14 residues. This chain's CDR3 is CASTLQGVDYGYTF. The CDR3 coding sequence is TGTGCCAGCACCCTACAGGGGGTGGACTATGGCTACACCTTC.

This chain uses TRBV5-4 with TRBJ2-5; TRBD2 aligns across 11 bases. This CDR3 has 15 residues. After removal of 4 bases from V and 3 bases from J, the junction contained 5 bases not matched to a gene. Germline CDR1 and CDR2: SGHNT and YYREEE (reference sequence). The CDR3 reads CASSKPGLAEETQYF. The CDR3 coding sequence is TGTGCCAGCAGCAAACCGGGACTAGCGGAAGAGACCCAGTACTTC.

The chain joins TRBV7-2 to TRBJ1-3; D possibly corresponds to TRBD1 (6 bases). The CDR3 length is 15 residues. Germline CDR1 SGHTA, CDR2 FQGNSA. V was shortened by 1 base and J by 7 bases, with 14 bases between the two germline ends. The CDR3 reads CASSLVGRDINTIYF. CDR3 sequence (DNA): TGTGCCAGCAGCTTAGTAGGGCGGGACATTAACACCATATATTTT.

The DNA for the CDR3 is TGTGCCTGGGTGGTGGACGACGGAAAAGCTTTCTTT. The encoded protein is CAWVVDDGKAFF. This chain joins TRBV30 and TRBJ1-1; D is undetermined. Per germline, CDR1 GTSNPN and CDR2 SVGIG (reference sequence). Deletions cut 5 bases from V and 9 bases from J, with 16 bases between. The length of the CDR3 is 12 residues.

The chain couples TRBV6-5 to TRBJ2-1, with a tentative D call TRBD2 (6 bases). V was cut by 0 bases and J by 5 bases, with 11 bases left in between. The CDR3 runs to 15 residues. Germline CDR1 and CDR2: MNHEY and SVGAGI. For the CDR3, the DNA is TGTGCCAGCAGTTACTCGGGACTTCTCGACAATGAGCAGTTCTTC. Encoded protein: CASSYSGLLDNEQFF.